A selection of T cell receptor beta chains follows, all from one sample in a study of CD8 T cells in Susac syndrome. Each CDR3 protein gets one entry after TCRdb re-called the immunoSEQ multiplex PCR reads with MiXCR. The sample holds around 170,000 distinct CDR3 sequences, about 94% seen once. Sample: CD4+ T cells from PBMCs. The receptor source for this set is a human donor with Susac syndrome. CDR3s include the opening cysteine and the closing phenylalanine or tryptophan. D genes are given only for firm matches. A clone size is listed for some rows: how often the clone was seen (once, few, many), or a class if it is expanded.

CDR3aa	CDR3nt	j_gene	v_gene	abundance	d_gene
CASSLVSQGETQYF	TGTGCCAGCAGCTTAGTTAGCCAGGGGGAGACCCAGTACTTC	TRBJ2-5	TRBV11-2	-	-
CAGWDRVTYEQYF	TGTGCGGGGTGGGACAGGGTCACCTACGAGCAGTACTTC	TRBJ2-7	TRBV30	-	TRBD1
CAWNVAGANVLTF	TGTGCCTGGAATGTAGCTGGGGCCAACGTCCTGACTTTC	TRBJ2-6	TRBV30	-	-
CASSTILGTEAFF	TGTGCCAGCAGTACGATTTTGGGGACTGAAGCTTTCTTT	TRBJ1-1	TRBV27	-	-
CASRDRDRGWSGYTF	TGTGCCAGCAGGGACCGGGACAGGGGATGGAGTGGCTACACCTTC	TRBJ1-2	TRBV6-1	-	TRBD1
CASSSDRRTDTQYF	TGTGCCAGCAGTTCGGACAGGCGTACAGATACGCAGTATTTT	TRBJ2-3	TRBV12-3/TRBV12-4	-	TRBD1
CASSLVAGGDYGYTF	TGTGCCAGCAGCTTAGTGGCAGGGGGCGACTATGGCTACACCTTC	TRBJ1-2	TRBV7-9	once	TRBD1
CSASMAVNQPQHF	TGCAGTGCTAGTATGGCAGTCAATCAGCCCCAGCATTTT	TRBJ1-5	TRBV20-1	-	-
CSASYNTGELFF	TGCAGTGCGTCTTATAACACCGGGGAGCTGTTTTTT	TRBJ2-2	TRBV20-1	once	-
CASSTGTVYNEQFF	TGCGCCAGCAGCACGGGGACTGTCTACAATGAGCAGTTCTTC	TRBJ2-1	TRBV4-3	-	-
CASANLDSHYGYTF	TGTGCCAGCGCTAATCTGGACAGCCACTATGGCTACACCTTC	TRBJ1-2	TRBV7-9	-	-
CSARVRVFQGTEAFF	TGCAGTGCTAGAGTCCGGGTCTTCCAAGGGACTGAAGCTTTCTTT	TRBJ1-1	TRBV20-1	-	-
CASSPTSAGGQETQYF	TGTGCCAGCAGCCCGACCTCAGCGGGGGGGCAGGAGACCCAGTACTTC	TRBJ2-5	TRBV3-1	-	TRBD2
CASMRGGSYEQYF	TGTGCCAGCATGCGGGGGGGATCCTACGAGCAGTACTTC	TRBJ2-7	TRBV2	-	TRBD2
CASSQARGYGYTF	TGCGCCAGCAGCCAAGCCAGGGGCTATGGCTACACCTTC	TRBJ1-2	TRBV4-1	-	-
CASSYGTSGEQYF	TGTGCCAGCAGTTACGGGACTAGCGGGGAGCAGTACTTC	TRBJ2-7	TRBV6-6	-	TRBD2
CASRTGSTEAFF	TGTGCCAGCAGGACAGGGAGCACTGAAGCTTTCTTT	TRBJ1-1	TRBV3-1	-	TRBD1
CSASKSGNSPLHF	TGCAGCGCTTCGAAGTCCGGTAATTCACCCCTCCACTTT	TRBJ1-6	TRBV29-1	-	-
CASSLAIDTGELFF	TGCGCCAGCAGCTTGGCCATCGACACCGGGGAGCTGTTTTTT	TRBJ2-2	TRBV5-1	-	-
CSVAGTVYEQYF	TGCAGCGTCGCCGGGACAGTCTACGAGCAGTACTTC	TRBJ2-7	TRBV29-1	-	TRBD1
CASSLGLGTGQETQYF	TGTGCCAGCAGCTTAGGTCTCGGGACAGGGCAAGAGACCCAGTACTTC	TRBJ2-5	TRBV7-9	-	TRBD1
CASGPPGSDETQYF	TGTGCCAGCGGACCCCCAGGTTCGGATGAGACCCAGTACTTC	TRBJ2-5	TRBV7-9	-	-
CAWSGQDNSPLHF	TGTGCCTGGAGTGGACAGGATAATTCACCCCTCCACTTT	TRBJ1-6	TRBV30	-	-
CASSLWRSSYNEQFF	TGTGCCAGCAGTTTATGGCGAAGCTCCTACAATGAGCAGTTCTTC	TRBJ2-1	TRBV27	-	-
CASSFEGQGNSPLHF	TGTGCCAGCAGTTTTGAGGGACAGGGGAATTCACCCCTCCACTTT	TRBJ1-6	TRBV27	-	TRBD1
CAVHQSSYNSPLHF	TGCGCCGTTCACCAGAGCTCCTATAATTCACCCCTCCACTTT	TRBJ1-6	TRBV23-1	-	-
CASSPSKQGSTEAFF	TGTGCCAGCTCACCGTCCAAACAGGGAAGTACTGAAGCTTTCTTT	TRBJ1-1	TRBV18	-	-
CASSQQGANGYTF	TGTGCCAGCAGCCAACAGGGGGCCAACGGCTACACCTTC	TRBJ1-2	TRBV3-1	-	TRBD1
CASSWDRATDTQYF	TGTGCCAGCAGCTGGGACAGGGCCACAGATACGCAGTATTTT	TRBJ2-3	TRBV11-2	-	TRBD1
CASSGRRTQQASYEQYF	TGTGCCAGCAGCGGCAGGCGTACTCAACAAGCCTCCTACGAGCAGTACTTC	TRBJ2-7	TRBV13	-	-
CASSTPRTGGREQYF	TGTGCCAGCAGCACCCCCCGGACAGGGGGCCGGGAGCAGTACTTC	TRBJ2-7	TRBV7-9	-	TRBD1
CASSLGDGFNEKLFF	TGTGCCAGCAGCTTAGGGGACGGGTTTAATGAAAAACTGTTTTTT	TRBJ1-4	TRBV7-8	-	-
CASWGTRPFIF	TGCGCCAGCTGGGGGACTCGGCCCTTTATCTTT	TRBJ1-1	TRBV5-1	-	-
CASSSIGGNTEAFF	TGTGCCAGCAGCTCCATCGGGGGAAACACTGAAGCTTTCTTT	TRBJ1-1	TRBV3-1	-	-
CSASPVGAGALTYNEQFF	TGCAGTGCTAGCCCAGTGGGGGCGGGGGCCCTTACATACAATGAGCAGTTCTTC	TRBJ2-1	TRBV20-1	-	-
CAASAQGQNNEKLFF	TGTGCCGCATCAGCCCAGGGACAGAATAATGAAAAACTGTTTTTT	TRBJ1-4	TRBV24-1	-	TRBD1
CASSQDISEQYF	TGTGCCAGCAGCCAGGATATATCCGAGCAGTACTTC	TRBJ2-7	TRBV5-6	once	-
CASPRRGSYNEQFF	TGTGCCTCCCCGCGCAGGGGCTCCTACAATGAGCAGTTCTTC	TRBJ2-1	TRBV30	-	-
CSAPQGARGYTF	TGCAGTGCACCACAGGGGGCGCGAGGCTACACCTTC	TRBJ1-2	TRBV20-1	-	TRBD1
CASSEARVLGNTIYF	TGTGCCAGCAGTGAAGCGAGGGTTTTAGGAAACACCATATATTTT	TRBJ1-3	TRBV2	-	-
CASSLGGQGTPYEQYF	TGTGCCAGCAGCTTAGGGGGACAGGGGACTCCCTACGAGCAGTACTTC	TRBJ2-7	TRBV7-6	-	TRBD1
CASSVDPPAGIQETQYF	TGTGCCAGCAGCGTAGACCCCCCGGCAGGAATACAAGAGACCCAGTACTTC	TRBJ2-5	TRBV9	-	-
CASSAPSGGDHGELFF	TGCGCCAGCAGCGCCCCTAGCGGGGGGGATCACGGGGAGCTGTTTTTT	TRBJ2-2	TRBV4-1	-	TRBD2
CASSLIGTANQETQYF	TGTGCCAGCAGCTTGATTGGGACAGCGAACCAAGAGACCCAGTACTTC	TRBJ2-5	TRBV5-5	once	TRBD1
CASSFASGIQETQYF	TGTGCCAGCAGTTTCGCGTCTGGCATCCAAGAGACCCAGTACTTC	TRBJ2-5	TRBV28	-	-
CASSLGGTGTSNEQFF	TGTGCCAGCAGCTTGGGAGGGACAGGGACGAGCAATGAGCAGTTCTTC	TRBJ2-1	TRBV5-4	-	TRBD1
CSARPHRRLYNEQFF	TGCAGTGCTAGGCCACACAGACGACTTTACAATGAGCAGTTCTTC	TRBJ2-1	TRBV20-1	-	-
CARTGQGEETQYF	TGTGCCAGGACCGGACAGGGGGAAGAGACCCAGTACTTC	TRBJ2-5	TRBV2	-	TRBD1
CASSLDSSLSSYNSPLHF	TGTGCCAGCAGCTTGGACAGCTCGCTGAGCTCCTATAATTCACCCCTCCACTTT	TRBJ1-6	TRBV5-6	-	-
CASSRVQGADTEAFF	TGCGCCAGCAGCCGCGTACAGGGGGCGGACACTGAAGCTTTCTTT	TRBJ1-1	TRBV4-3	-	TRBD1
CASRDSTSDTEAFF	TGTGCCAGCAGGGACAGCACTTCGGACACTGAAGCTTTCTTT	TRBJ1-1	TRBV6-2/TRBV6-3	-	-
CASSADLNQPQHF	TGCGCCAGCAGCGCGGACCTCAATCAGCCCCAGCATTTT	TRBJ1-5	TRBV5-1	-	-
CASRPGLAGLETQYF	TGTGCCAGCAGGCCAGGACTAGCGGGGTTGGAGACCCAGTACTTC	TRBJ2-5	TRBV6-2/TRBV6-3	-	TRBD2
CASSGAGLNEKLFF	TGTGCCAGCAGCGGGGCGGGCCTCAATGAAAAACTGTTTTTT	TRBJ1-4	TRBV9	-	-
CSALRTGGGEQYF	TGCAGCGCCCTAAGGACAGGGGGCGGGGAGCAGTACTTC	TRBJ2-7	TRBV29-1	-	TRBD1
CASSLGALPTNEQFF	TGCGCCAGCAGCTTGGGGGCCTTACCCACCAATGAGCAGTTCTTC	TRBJ2-1	TRBV5-1	-	-
CSVRTGFEQFF	TGCAGCGTTAGGACAGGGTTCGAGCAGTTCTTC	TRBJ2-1	TRBV29-1	-	TRBD1